This T cell receptor beta chain is from a study of blood T cell repertoires in COVID-19. Patients in Seattle were enrolled during active infection, then followed longitudinally. The CDR3 runs 15 residues. Trimming removed 0 bases from V and 0 bases from J, with 9 bases in between. Per the germline V gene, CDR1 is MNHEY and CDR2 is SVGAGI. Methods used by the authors: From reference gene primer amplification, estimates of nucleated cell counts were derived. TCRdb's copy holds only in-frame clones and misses some; the assay was immunoSEQ multiplex PCR. The V and J calls and clone size were taken over from that table, and D and trimming were inferred from the DNA. The sample has about 290,000 clones, roughly nine tenths seen once.

The chain links TRBV6-5 to TRBJ2-7; D perhaps matches TRBD2 (5 bases). This TCR was recovered from a woman in her twenties or thirties with COVID-19, enrolled during active disease. Source material: peripheral blood. As DNA, the CDR3 is TGTGCCAGCAGTTACTCGTCCGAGGGCTCCTACGAGCAGTACTTC. This gives the protein CASSYSSEGSYEQYF.